What follows is one T cell receptor beta chain and its context. The sample belongs to a study of STAT5B mutations in CD4+ large granular lymphocyte leukemia. Sequencing used immunoSEQ multiplex PCR; TCRdb keeps in-frame clones, though not all of them. The profile covers 30,000 to 40,000 clones, with 76% appearing a single time and approximately 6.4% taken by the ten largest. The CDR3 has 15 residues. The germline gives CDR1 MNHEY, CDR2 SMNVEV (reference sequence). V was pared by 3 bases and J by 3 bases, with 8 bases of the junction left unmatched. The TCR comes from a human donor in good health. The sequenced material came from CD4+ T cells from blood buffy coats. The chain has TRBV27 and TRBJ2-7; 7 bases fit TRBD2. CDR3 region: CASSLGAGSRYEQYF. CDR3 DNA: TGTGCCAGCAGTTTGGGAGCGGGAAGTCGCTACGAGCAGTACTTC.